This TCR beta chain was recovered during a study of blood T cell repertoires in COVID-19. J lost 2 bases, V lost 7 bases, and 11 bases had no gene match. The V gene's germline CDR1 is MNHEY and CDR2 SVGAGI. The CDR3 consists of 15 residues. Sequencing used immunoSEQ multiplex PCR; TCRdb keeps in-frame clones, though not all of them. The sample carries fewer than 500,000 clones, roughly 90% recorded once. Sample: peripheral blood. This clonotype originated in a man between 18 and 35 years old with COVID-19, enrolled during active disease. V usage is TRBV6-5 and J usage is TRBJ2-7, with 7 bases that match TRBD2. Here the CDR3 reads CASTSGGGAPYEQYF. The CDR3, as DNA: TGTGCCAGCACCTCGGGGGGTGGCGCGCCCTACGAGCAGTACTTC.